A selection of T cell receptor beta chains follows, all from one sample in a study of response to subunit inactivated influenza vaccine. Via MiXCR, TCRdb re-called the RT-PCR reads, giving one row per CDR3 protein. The profile covers hundreds of thousands of distinct CDR3 sequences, with approximately 15% appearing a single time and 3% taken by the ten largest. The material sequenced was CD4+ T cells sorted from PBMCs, taken less than 30 months after vaccination. These receptors came from a man between 50 and 69 years old who received an inactivated influenza vaccine. Both conserved end residues are part of each CDR3. A D gene is named only where the DNA matches it firmly. The size of a clone is reported for some rows only, either as once, few or many, or as a class for expanded clones.

J | D | size | V | CDR3 | DNA
TRBJ2-1 | TRBD2 | many | TRBV30 | CAWASGGSGEQFF | TGTGCCTGGGCCAGCGGGGGGTCTGGTGAGCAGTTCTTC
TRBJ2-2 | . | many | TRBV24-1 | CATSDGGREIDTGELFF | TGTGCCACCAGTGATGGGGGCAGGGAAATCGACACCGGGGAGCTGTTTTTT
TRBJ2-1 | . | . | TRBV7-6 | CASSSLGRQTHSYNEQFF | TGTGCCAGCAGCTCCCTGGGCCGACAGACCCACTCCTACAATGAGCAGTTCTTC
TRBJ1-1 | . | . | TRBV7-3 | CASSPGHTNTEAFF | TGTGCCAGCAGCCCGGGGCACACTAACACTGAAGCTTTCTTT
TRBJ2-7 | TRBD1 | few | TRBV4-1 | CASSRMGQSYEQYF | TGCGCCAGCAGCCGTATGGGACAGTCCTACGAGCAGTACTTC
TRBJ2-3 | . | . | TRBV12-3/TRBV12-4 | CASSGTGTTQYF | TGTGCCAGCAGTGGAACCGGGACTACGCAGTATTTT
TRBJ1-5 | . | few | TRBV15 | CATSQGGNQPQHF | TGTGCCACCAGCCAAGGAGGGAATCAGCCCCAGCATTTT
TRBJ2-1 | . | few | TRBV24-1 | CATKVGHEQFF | TGTGCCACGAAAGTTGGGCATGAGCAGTTCTTC
TRBJ2-7 | TRBD2 | . | TRBV15 | CATGGGRNEQYF | TGTGCCACCGGAGGCGGGAGAAACGAGCAGTACTTC
TRBJ1-3 | . | . | TRBV3-1 | CASSPRSGQPSGNTIYF | TGTGCCAGCAGTCCTCGATCGGGGCAGCCCTCTGGAAACACCATATATTTT
TRBJ2-3 | TRBD1 | once | TRBV20-1 | CSASQRDRGTDTQYF | TGCAGTGCCAGTCAGCGGGACAGGGGGACAGATACGCAGTATTTT
TRBJ2-6 | . | . | TRBV28 | CASRSLDGRLSGANVLTF | TGTGCCAGCAGATCCTTAGACGGACGGCTCTCTGGGGCCAACGTCCTGACTTTC
TRBJ1-6 | . | few | TRBV20-1 | CSAREGASYNSPLHF | TGCAGTGCTAGAGAGGGGGCATCCTATAATTCACCCCTCCACTTT
TRBJ2-1 | . | . | TRBV7-9 | CASSLAAMTYEQFF | TGTGCCAGCAGCTTAGCGGCAATGACTTATGAGCAGTTCTTC
TRBJ2-3 | TRBD2 | . | TRBV20-1 | CSANGLAATDTQYF | TGCAGTGCTAACGGGCTAGCGGCCACAGATACGCAGTATTTT
TRBJ2-7 | TRBD1 | . | TRBV27 | CASRRQGPYEQYF | TGTGCCAGCAGACGACAGGGACCCTACGAGCAGTACTTC
TRBJ2-3 | TRBD1 | . | TRBV5-6 | CASSLGPQGFTDTQYF | TGTGCCAGCAGCTTGGGTCCACAGGGGTTTACAGATACGCAGTATTTT
TRBJ2-7 | . | . | TRBV20-1 | CSASGTPSYEQYF | TGCAGTGCTTCTGGGACACCCTCCTACGAGCAGTACTTC
TRBJ2-7 | . | few | TRBV12-3/TRBV12-4 | CASSFGAPGGRFYEQYF | TGTGCCAGCAGTTTTGGGGCCCCAGGGGGGCGCTTCTACGAGCAGTACTTC
TRBJ2-7 | TRBD1 | . | TRBV4-2 | CASSPQGAPEQYF | TGTGCCAGCAGCCCCCAGGGGGCCCCCGAGCAGTACTTC
TRBJ1-2 | . | . | TRBV27 | CASSSDTRVSYGYTF | TGTGCCAGCAGTTCGGACACCCGAGTCAGTTATGGCTACACCTTC
TRBJ1-2 | . | few | TRBV7-2 | CASTRSARDYGYTF | TGTGCCAGCACAAGGTCCGCCAGGGACTATGGCTACACCTTC
TRBJ1-5 | . | few | TRBV4-1 | CASSQDSSSNQPQHF | TGCGCCAGCAGCCAAGATTCGAGTAGCAATCAGCCCCAGCATTTT
TRBJ2-1 | . | few | TRBV7-2 | CASSLVASNEQFF | TGTGCCAGCAGCTTAGTGGCCTCCAATGAGCAGTTCTTC
TRBJ2-3 | . | . | TRBV5-1 | CASSPGRGNADTQYF | TGCGCCAGCAGCCCGGGGAGGGGGAACGCAGATACGCAGTATTTT
TRBJ2-5 | . | . | TRBV29-1 | CSVDHLGSRTQYF | TGCAGCGTTGATCATCTCGGGAGTAGGACCCAGTACTTC
TRBJ1-3 | . | . | TRBV11-2 | CASSYRQTPFWGNTIYF | TGTGCCAGCAGCTACAGACAGACTCCATTCTGGGGAAACACCATATATTTT
TRBJ1-1 | . | few | TRBV11-2 | CASSRSTAEAFF | TGTGCCAGCAGCCGATCGACAGCTGAAGCTTTCTTT
TRBJ2-2 | . | . | TRBV14 | CASSRLGTANTGELFF | TGTGCCAGCAGCCGCCTGGGAACTGCGAACACCGGGGAGCTGTTTTTT
TRBJ2-1 | TRBD2 | . | TRBV20-1 | CSASTSGGYNEQFF | TGCAGTGCTAGTACTAGCGGGGGCTACAATGAGCAGTTCTTC
TRBJ2-5 | . | . | TRBV6-2/TRBV6-3 | CASSHRDTWYQETQYF | TGTGCCAGCAGTCACCGGGACACCTGGTACCAAGAGACCCAGTACTTC
TRBJ1-2 | . | few | TRBV7-8 | CASSLATEYGYTF | TGTGCCAGCAGCTTAGCAACCGAATATGGCTACACCTTC
TRBJ2-1 | . | few | TRBV12-3/TRBV12-4 | CASRGTRATYNEQFF | TGTGCCAGCAGGGGGACCAGGGCAACCTACAATGAGCAGTTCTTC
TRBJ2-5 | TRBD1 | many | TRBV5-5 | CASSRQGQETQYF | TGTGCCAGCTCACGACAGGGACAAGAGACCCAGTACTTC
TRBJ2-3 | . | few | TRBV5-5 | CASSPGLTRDTQYF | TGTGCCAGCAGCCCCGGCCTTACCCGGGATACGCAGTATTTT
TRBJ2-2 | TRBD1 | many | TRBV7-2 | CASRAGTGRTGELFF | TGTGCCAGCAGGGCCGGGACAGGGCGCACCGGGGAGCTGTTTTTT
TRBJ2-2 | . | . | TRBV9 | CASSVESNGELFF | TGTGCCAGCAGCGTAGAGAGCAACGGGGAGCTGTTTTTT
TRBJ2-7 | TRBD2 | . | TRBV15 | CATSRGTSGEQYF | TGTGCCACCAGCAGGGGGACTAGCGGCGAGCAGTACTTC
TRBJ2-7 | . | few | TRBV20-1 | CSATRGYEQYF | TGCAGTGCAACCCGGGGCTACGAGCAGTACTTC
TRBJ1-5 | . | few | TRBV12-5 | CASGLLDSGSNQPQHF | TGTGCTAGTGGTTTGTTGGACAGTGGAAGCAATCAGCCCCAGCATTTT
TRBJ2-5 | . | . | TRBV21-1 | CASSALGPGDQETQYF | TGTGCCAGCAGCGCCCTCGGCCCGGGGGACCAAGAGACCCAGTACTTC
TRBJ1-5 | . | few | TRBV19 | CASGGPNQPQHF | TGTGCCAGTGGGGGGCCAAATCAGCCCCAGCATTTT
TRBJ1-3 | . | . | TRBV29-1 | CSVEERRISGNTIYF | TGCAGCGTTGAAGAGAGACGGATCTCTGGAAACACCATATATTTT
TRBJ2-2 | . | . | TRBV5-1 | CASGAGAVGGELFF | TGCGCCAGCGGTGCGGGGGCGGTCGGCGGGGAGCTGTTTTTT
TRBJ2-5 | . | . | TRBV6-2/TRBV6-3 | CASSYRPSHETQYF | TGTGCCAGCAGTTACCGCCCCTCCCACGAGACCCAGTACTTC
TRBJ2-2 | TRBD2 | few | TRBV6-2/TRBV6-3 | CASSYSPTGRESTGELFF | TGTGCCAGCAGTTACTCCCCAACGGGGAGGGAGAGTACCGGGGAGCTGTTTTTT
TRBJ1-4 | TRBD1 | . | TRBV4-3 | CASSQDRGTGFNEKLFF | TGCGCCAGCAGCCAAGATCGGGGGACAGGCTTTAATGAAAAACTGTTTTTT
TRBJ2-1 | . | few | TRBV10-1 | CASSTLVSEQFF | TGCGCCAGCAGCACACTAGTCAGTGAGCAGTTCTTC
TRBJ2-5 | TRBD2 | . | TRBV4-1 | CASSTKRTSGEYQETQYF | TGCGCCAGCAGCACCAAAAGGACTAGCGGGGAGTACCAAGAGACCCAGTACTTC
TRBJ1-1 | . | . | TRBV4-3 | CASSQDLGVNTEAFF | TGCGCCAGCAGCCAAGATCTGGGGGTGAACACTGAAGCTTTCTTT
TRBJ1-1 | TRBD1 | . | TRBV12-3/TRBV12-4 | CASSAGQGTTEAFF | TGTGCCAGCAGCGCAGGACAGGGGACAACTGAAGCTTTCTTT
TRBJ2-3 | TRBD2 | few | TRBV5-1 | CASRITSGPSDTQYF | TGCGCCAGCAGAATCACTAGCGGGCCCTCAGATACGCAGTATTTT
TRBJ2-2 | TRBD1 | . | TRBV30 | CAWKSGGTNTGELFF | TGTGCCTGGAAATCAGGGGGCACAAACACCGGGGAGCTGTTTTTT